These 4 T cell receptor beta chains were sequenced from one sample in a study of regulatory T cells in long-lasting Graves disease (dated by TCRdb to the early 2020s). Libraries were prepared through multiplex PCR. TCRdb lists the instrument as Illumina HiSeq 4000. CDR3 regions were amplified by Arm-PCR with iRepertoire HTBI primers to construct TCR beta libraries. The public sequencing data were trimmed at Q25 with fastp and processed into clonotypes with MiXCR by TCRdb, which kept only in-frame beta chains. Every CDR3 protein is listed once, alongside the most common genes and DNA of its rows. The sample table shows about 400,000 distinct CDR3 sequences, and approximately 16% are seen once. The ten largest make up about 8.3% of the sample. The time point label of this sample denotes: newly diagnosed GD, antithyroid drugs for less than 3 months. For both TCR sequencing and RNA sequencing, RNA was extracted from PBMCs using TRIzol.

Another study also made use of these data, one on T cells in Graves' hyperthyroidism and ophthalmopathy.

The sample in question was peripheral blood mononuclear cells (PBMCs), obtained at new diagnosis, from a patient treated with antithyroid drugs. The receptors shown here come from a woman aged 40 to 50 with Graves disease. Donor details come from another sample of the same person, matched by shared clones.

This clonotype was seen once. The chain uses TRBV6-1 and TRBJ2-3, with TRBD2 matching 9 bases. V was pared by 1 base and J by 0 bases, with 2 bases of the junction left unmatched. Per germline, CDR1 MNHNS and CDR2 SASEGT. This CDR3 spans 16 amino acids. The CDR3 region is CASSEVAGGSTDTQYF. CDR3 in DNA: TGTGCCAGCAGTGAAGTGGCGGGAGGGAGCACAGATACGCAGTATTTT.

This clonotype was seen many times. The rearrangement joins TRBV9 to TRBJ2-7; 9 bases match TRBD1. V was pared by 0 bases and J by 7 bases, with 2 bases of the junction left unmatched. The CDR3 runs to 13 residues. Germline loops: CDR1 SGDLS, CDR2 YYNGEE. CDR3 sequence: CASSVVTGGEQYF. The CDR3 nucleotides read TGTGCCAGCAGCGTAGTGACAGGGGGGGAGCAGTACTTC.

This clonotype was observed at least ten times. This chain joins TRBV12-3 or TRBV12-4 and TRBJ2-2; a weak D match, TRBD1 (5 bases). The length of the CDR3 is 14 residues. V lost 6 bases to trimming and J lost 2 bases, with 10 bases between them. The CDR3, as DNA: TGTGCCAGCAGAAGAACAGGCAACACCGGGGAGCTGTTTTTT. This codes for CASRRTGNTGELFF.

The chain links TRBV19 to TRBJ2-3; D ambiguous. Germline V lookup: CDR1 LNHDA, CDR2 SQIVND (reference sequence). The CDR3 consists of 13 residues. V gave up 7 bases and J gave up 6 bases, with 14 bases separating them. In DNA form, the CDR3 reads TGTGCCAGTATGGCCTTAGGACGGGATACGCAGTATTTT. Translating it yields CASMALGRDTQYF.